Listed here are 6 T cell receptor beta chains from one sample, sequenced in a study of blood T cell repertoires in COVID-19. The data were produced by immunoSEQ multiplex PCR, yet TCRdb's version contains in-frame clones alone and is incomplete. The sample yields fewer than 200,000 clones, around nine tenths seen once. Sequences were obtained from peripheral blood. The source is a woman between 65 and 79 years old with COVID-19, enrolled during active disease.

The chain recombines TRBV5-1 with TRBJ2-1, with D possibly matching TRBD1 (5 bases). Germline V CDR1 and CDR2: SGHRS, YFSETQ. This CDR3 has 15 amino acids. Trimming shortened V by 4 bases and J by 0 bases, and 11 bases separated the two germline ends. The CDR3 region is CASSPDTSSYNEQFF. CDR3 bases: TGCGCCAGCAGCCCGGACACCAGCTCCTACAATGAGCAGTTCTTC.

The CDR3 loop is CARARSPSFSYEQYF. The CDR3 DNA follows: TGCGCCCGCGCGAGGAGCCCATCCTTCTCCTACGAGCAGTACTTC. The J gene is TRBJ2-7, the V gene TRBV10-1; D is ambiguous. Per germline, CDR1 WNHNN and CDR2 SYGVQD (reference sequence). The germline V and J ends were trimmed by 11 bases and 0 bases, with 20 bases remaining between them. This CDR3 region has 15 residues.

The chain joins TRBV29-1 to TRBJ2-7; D is possibly TRBD1 (5 bases). Between the trimmed V and J ends, which lost 6 bases and 4 bases, there was a span of 19 bases. The germline V gene has CDR1 SQVTM and CDR2 ANQGSEA. The CDR3 has 14 amino acids. CDR3: CSVGKTEAGYEQYF. CDR3 nucleotides: TGCAGCGTGGGGAAGACAGAGGCCGGGTACGAGCAGTACTTC.

The chain uses TRBV15 and TRBJ2-1; weak D call: TRBD2 (5 bases). CDR3 length: 16 amino acids. The germline CDR1 and CDR2 sequences are LNHNV and YYDKDF (reference sequence). The ends were cut back, 1 base at V and 5 bases at J, with 15 bases in the middle. As DNA, the CDR3 is TGTGCCACCAGCAGAGTTTCTAGCCGACTCGACAATGAGCAGTTCTTC. This translates into CATSRVSSRLDNEQFF.

The chain links TRBV9 to TRBJ2-5; 7 positions match TRBD1. The V and J ends lost 0 bases and 3 bases, in that order; junction bases with no gene match: 2. The CDR3 is 14 residues long. The germline V gene encodes CDR1 SGDLS and CDR2 YYNGEE. CDR3 amino acids: CASSVGGTEETQYF. The CDR3 bases are TGTGCCAGCAGCGTAGGGGGGACAGAAGAGACCCAGTACTTC.

This sequence joins TRBV24-1 and TRBJ2-3; 8 nucleotides align to TRBD1. Per the germline V gene, CDR1 is KGHDR and CDR2 is SFDVKD. There are 16 residues in the CDR3. The trim removed 3 bases at V and 2 bases at J, leaving 6 bases unmatched. DNA for the CDR3: TGTGCCACCAGTGATCCGCGGACAGGGTCCACAGATACGCAGTATTTT. Its protein product is CATSDPRTGSTDTQYF.